The present TCR beta chain was sequenced within a study of tumor and adjacent non-tumor tissue in lung cancer. TCRbeta libraries were built with three rounds of nested PCR, modified from ARM-PCR. MiXCR, run by TCRdb on the multiplex PCR reads, gives a single entry per CDR3 protein. The sample consists of about 200,000 distinct CDR3 sequences, about 76% of them appearing once. This sample's RNA came from whole unsorted tissue. Germline CDR1 reads DFQATT; CDR2 reads SNEGSKA (reference sequence). V lost 0 bases, J lost 6 bases, and 20 bases stayed unmatched. The CDR3 runs to 19 residues. The chain employs TRBV20-1 and TRBJ2-1; 7 bases are shared with TRBD2. Material for sequencing was lung tumor tissue. The sequence came from a man aged 55 to 69 with non-small cell lung cancer. The CDR3 here is CSARDSRGLVTSVGNEQFF. The DNA of the CDR3 is TGCAGTGCTAGAGATTCACGGGGTCTGGTTACTAGCGTAGGCAATGAGCAGTTCTTC.